Presented here are 18 T cell receptor beta chains from one specimen sequenced in a study of long-term antiretroviral therapy in people with HIV. It was version v3.0 of the immunoSEQ assay that was run at survey level. Sequenced by immunoSEQ multiplex PCR; TCRdb stores in-frame clones only, minus some. The profile shows about 28,000 clones, under 85% of them singletons. Sequenced material: unsorted PBMCs, taken 3 years after starting antiretroviral therapy. Receptors were obtained from a man aged 35 to 55 with HIV.

The rearrangement uses TRBV29-1 and TRBJ2-2, with TRBD2 matching over 7 bases. This CDR3 has 16 residues. CDR1 and CDR2 (germline): SQVTM, ANQGSEA. V dropped 6 bases and J dropped 3; count of bases not matched to a gene: 13. The CDR3 spells CSVSTGGGRDTGELFF. Here the CDR3 DNA reads TGCAGCGTCTCCACCGGAGGCGGGAGAGACACCGGGGAGCTGTTTTTT.

The chain recombines TRBV4-1 with TRBJ2-7, with D hard to call. Trimming left V 1 base short and J 1 base short, with 5 bases between. CDR1 MGHRA and CDR2 YSYEKL come from the germline V gene. The CDR3 is made up of 13 amino acids. The CDR3 DNA reads TGCGCCAGCAGCCAAGGGCCTTCCTACGAGCAGTACTTC. Amino acid sequence: CASSQGPSYEQYF.

The chain is built from TRBV6-5 and TRBJ2-1, with D maybe TRBD2 (6 bases). This CDR3 comprises 12 residues. V shed 6 bases and J shed 14 bases, with 17 bases lying between them. From germline, CDR1 is MNHEY and CDR2 SVGAGI. CDR3 sequence (DNA): TGTGCCAGCAGCCCTGAGGTCGGAGGGGAGTTCTTC. Amino acid sequence: CASSPEVGGEFF.

This chain connects TRBV7-2 to TRBJ2-7; 14 bases fit TRBD2. J was trimmed by 3 bases and V by 5 bases; bases with no gene match: 12. Germline CDR1 is SGHTA and CDR2 is FQGNSA. This CDR3 has 18 residues. The CDR3 region has the DNA TGTGCCAGCAGCCCCCGATTAGGGACTAGCGGGAGATTCTACGAGCAGTACTTC. Residues: CASSPRLGTSGRFYEQYF.

The chain uses TRBV7-3 and TRBJ2-3; 8 bases are a match to TRBD2. The CDR3 has 12 amino acids. Germline V CDR1 and CDR2: SGHTA, FQGTGA. Losses at the gene ends were 5 bases for V and 10 bases for J; bases not matched to a gene: 5. The chain's CDR3 is CASSSTGGAQYF. CDR3 DNA sequence: TGTGCCAGCAGCAGCACCGGGGGGGCGCAGTATTTT.

The gene calls are TRBV29-1 and TRBJ2-3, with 7 positions matching TRBD1. The CDR3 contains 16 residues. Germline CDR1 is SQVTM and CDR2 is ANQGSEA. V lost 7 bases and J lost 0; bases outside the gene matches: 13. The CDR3 DNA reads as TGCAGCGCTCCAACCGGGACAGACACTAGCACAGATACGCAGTATTTT. It yields the protein CSAPTGTDTSTDTQYF.

In DNA, the CDR3 is TGTGCCAGCAGGAGACAGCATACTAATGAAAAACTGTTTTTT. This codes for CASRRQHTNEKLFF. The chain carries TRBV6-1 and TRBJ1-4, with a weak D call TRBD1 (5 bases). The length of the CDR3 is 14 residues. CDR1 and CDR2 from the germline V gene are MNHNS and SASEGT. V dropped 6 bases and J dropped 2 bases, with 10 bases sitting between them.

This sequence joins TRBV7-8 and TRBJ2-1; 13 bases line up with TRBD2. The CDR3 has 18 residues. CDR1 is SGHVS, CDR2 FQNEAQ, per germline. The trim removed 5 bases at V and 8 bases at J, leaving 15 bases unmatched. CDR3 residues: CASSLNTQRTSGSDEQFF. The CDR3 coding sequence is TGTGCCAGCAGCCTAAACACTCAAAGGACTAGCGGGAGCGATGAGCAGTTCTTC.

The V call is TRBV21-1, the J call TRBJ2-7; the table's D call, TRBD1, was not checked against the DNA. TRBV21-1 constitutes a pseudogene. The CDR3 is made up of 16 amino acids. In DNA, the CDR3 is TGTGCCAGCAGTCCCACGAACGGGACAGGGAACCCCGAGCAGTACTTC. This codes for CASSPTNGTGNPEQYF.

The chain links TRBV2 to TRBJ2-7, with 9 positions matching TRBD1. Looked up from germline, CDR1 is SNHLY and CDR2 is FYNNEI. CDR3 length equals 15 residues. V dropped 7 bases and J dropped 6; count of bases not matched to a gene: 13. The CDR3 spells CASKDGTGNEGEQYF. The CDR3 DNA follows: TGTGCCAGCAAAGACGGGACAGGGAATGAGGGCGAGCAGTACTTC.

The chain is built from TRBV14 and TRBJ1-1, with D perhaps matching TRBD1 (5 bases). V was trimmed by 3 bases and J by 0 bases, leaving 8 bases between them. Germline V lookup: CDR1 SGHDN, CDR2 FVKESK. This CDR3 region has 14 residues. The CDR3 region has the DNA TGTGCCAGCAGCCAGACAGTCATGAACACTGAAGCTTTCTTT. Residues: CASSQTVMNTEAFF.

The chain carries TRBV7-2 and TRBJ2-7, with 7 bases matching TRBD1. The germline CDR1 and CDR2 sequences are SGHTA and FQGNSA. V lost 4 bases to trimming and J lost 4 bases; unmatched junction nucleotides: 7. CDR3 length equals 14 residues. The CDR3 sequence is CASSWDSHEYEQYF. The CDR3 DNA reads TGTGCCAGCAGCTGGGACAGTCACGAGTACGAGCAGTACTTC.

The V gene is TRBV30, the J gene TRBJ2-7; maybe TRBD2 (6 bases). V was pared by 0 bases and J by 6 bases, with 12 bases between. CDR1 GTSNPN and CDR2 SVGIG come from the germline V gene (reference sequence). This CDR3 region has 13 residues. CDR3 in DNA: TGTGCCTGGAGTGTTGGAGGGCTCGGCGAGCAGTACTTC. Residues: CAWSVGGLGEQYF.

The V and J genes are TRBV9 and TRBJ1-1; no firm D call. Germline V gives CDR1 SGDLS, CDR2 YYNGEE. V lost 3 bases to trimming and J lost 0 bases, with 6 bases between them. The CDR3 is 13 amino acids. The CDR3, as DNA: TGTGCCAGCAGCGACCGGTTGAACACTGAAGCTTTCTTT. It specifies CASSDRLNTEAFF. Full variable domain (missing parts from reference TRBV9 and TRBJ1-1): DSGVTQTPKHLITATGQRVTLRCSPRSGDLSVYWYQQSLDQGLQFLIQYYNGEERAKGNILERFSAQQFPDLHSELNLSSLELGDSALYFCASSDRLNTEAFFGQGTRLTVV.

This clone was detected only once. The J gene is TRBJ2-1, the V gene TRBV7-3, with 8 bases fitting TRBD2. Germline V gene lookup returns CDR1 SGHTA and CDR2 FQGTGA. V gave up 4 bases and J gave up 6 bases; unmatched junction bases: 5. This CDR3 contains 14 residues. In DNA, the CDR3 is TGTGCCAGCAGCTCGGGACTAGGTTCCAATGAGCAGTTCTTC. This gives the protein CASSSGLGSNEQFF.

The rearrangement uses TRBV30 and TRBJ2-7; 12 positions agree with TRBD2. This CDR3 region has 13 residues. Trimming took 3 bases from V and 10 from J; bases not matched to a gene: 7. Per germline, CDR1 GTSNPN and CDR2 SVGIG (reference sequence). The CDR3 protein is CAWRRTSGTSQYF. CDR3 nucleotides: TGTGCCTGGAGACGGACTAGCGGGACCTCTCAGTACTTC. Using reference TRBV30 and TRBJ2-7 for the parts outside the CDR3, the full variable domain is SQTIHQWPATLVQPVGSPLSLECTVEGTSNPNLYWYRQAAGRGLQLLFYSVGIGQISSEVPQNLSASRPQDRQFILSSKKLLLSDSGFYLCAWRRTSGTSQYFGPGTRLTVT.

V is TRBV6-5 and J is TRBJ2-3, with unresolved D. The V end lost 3 bases, the J end lost 3 bases, and 16 bases lay between the germline ends. The CDR3 totals 16 residues. Germline V CDR1 and CDR2: MNHEY, SVGAGI. The CDR3 here is CASSYSHVGFTDTQYF. For the CDR3, the DNA is TGTGCCAGCAGTTATAGTCACGTCGGCTTTACAGATACGCAGTATTTT.

V usage is TRBV9 and J usage is TRBJ1-4; no clear D gene. V was clipped by 0 bases and J by 0 bases, with 12 bases between them. CDR1 is SGDLS, CDR2 YYNGEE, per germline. The CDR3 has 17 residues. CDR3 in DNA: TGTGCCAGCAGCGTAGGTGAAGGAACTACAACTAATGAAAAACTGTTTTTT. Its translation: CASSVGEGTTTNEKLFF. Supplemented by reference TRBV9 and TRBJ1-4, the full variable domain reads DSGVTQTPKHLITATGQRVTLRCSPRSGDLSVYWYQQSLDQGLQFLIQYYNGEERAKGNILERFSAQQFPDLHSELNLSSLELGDSALYFCASSVGEGTTTNEKLFFGSGTQLSVL.